The clone carrying this T cell receptor (beta chain) occurred many times. J was trimmed by 10 bases and V by 3 bases; bases with no gene match: 6. The CDR3 sequence is 12 residues long. CDR1 is DFQATT and CDR2 is SNEGSKA in the germline V gene (reference sequence). The sample originates from a study of neurological immune-mediated disorders. MiXCR, applied by TCRdb to the 5' RACE reads, yields one record per CDR3 protein. The sample holds 49,000 or so distinct CDR3 sequences, 4.5% seen once. This chain connects TRBV20-1 to TRBJ2-1; 7 nucleotides agree with TRBD2. Sequencing input: PBMCs. The receptor's source is a woman aged 55-69 years with multiple sclerosis. The CDR3 reads CSASRAGDEQFF. CDR3 coding DNA: TGCAGTGCTAGTAGGGCGGGAGACGAGCAGTTCTTC.